The 12 T cell receptor beta chains reported below all come from one sample, sequenced in a study of regulatory T cells in long-lasting Graves disease. iRepertoire HTBI primers and Arm-PCR of CDR3 regions built TCR beta libraries. TCRdb recomputed calls from the multiplex PCR reads with MiXCR, one row per CDR3 protein. The table lists 500,000 or so distinct CDR3 sequences, roughly 15% of them singletons. Time point indicated: newly diagnosed GD, antithyroid drugs for less than 3 months. The TCR library was made from RNA that had been extracted from PBMCs in TRIzol. This sample was shared with a second study, whose subject was T cells in Graves' hyperthyroidism and ophthalmopathy.

The material sequenced was peripheral blood mononuclear cells (PBMCs), taken at new diagnosis, from a patient treated with antithyroid drugs. Source of these receptors: a woman aged 40 to 65 with Graves disease.

This chain uses TRBV12-3 or TRBV12-4 with TRBJ2-5; D is unresolved. The CDR3 runs to 14 residues. V lost 3 bases, J lost 3 bases, and 11 bases lay in between. CDR3 region: CASSFPGQKETQYF. CDR3 sequence (DNA): TGTGCCAGCAGTTTTCCGGGCCAAAAAGAGACCCAGTACTTC.

V and J are TRBV28 and TRBJ2-1; 8 nucleotides align to TRBD1. Trimming took 6 bases from V and 7 from J; bases not matched to a gene: 8. The CDR3 covers 14 residues. The germline CDR1 and CDR2 sequences are MDHEN and SYDVKM. CDR3 loop: CASSRQGLGNEQFF. The CDR3 DNA follows: TGTGCCAGCAGCCGACAGGGGCTCGGAAATGAGCAGTTCTTC.

This clonotype was observed many times. V usage is TRBV12-3 or TRBV12-4 and J usage is TRBJ2-4, with a tentative D call TRBD1 (5 bases). V shed 8 bases and J shed 8 bases, with 13 bases lying between them. This CDR3 has 12 amino acids. This CDR3 is CASQGPVDIQYF. In DNA form, the CDR3 reads TGTGCCAGCCAGGGCCCTGTGGACATTCAGTACTTC.

This clonotype was detected only a few times. The DNA is left out, because the CDR3 cannot be placed on it with certainty; the CDR3 is given as TCRdb lists it. This sequence joins TRBV6-1 and TRBJ2-5. The CDR3 contains 12 residues when both ends are counted. Germline-derived CDR1 and CDR2 are MNHNS and SASEGT. This CDR3 is CATSVAGTTQYF.

With regard to this clonotype: Just one base apart from a much larger clone, this may be a read error. This rearrangement joins TRBV18 to TRBJ1-4; TRBD1 is a possible D gene (5 bases). The CDR3 contains 15 residues. Germline CDR1 and CDR2: KGHSH and LQKENI. The CDR3 DNA is TGTGCCAGCTCACCCCGGGACGGCTTTAATGAAAAACCGTTTTTT. Protein sequence: CASSPRDGFNEKPFF.

There are a few counts of this clonotype. This chain connects TRBV10-1 to TRBJ2-2; no firm D call. Germline V gene sequence: CDR1 WNHNN, CDR2 SYGVQD (reference sequence). This CDR3 spans 14 amino acids. Trimming cost V 4 bases and J 3 bases, with 9 bases left between them. The CDR3, as DNA: TGCGCCAGCAGTGTAGGAATACACACCGGGGAGCTGTTTTTT. Its protein is CASSVGIHTGELFF.

This clonotype was observed many times. The rearrangement joins TRBV12-3 or TRBV12-4 to TRBJ1-6; D is undetermined. V was clipped by 3 bases and J by 7 bases, with 7 bases between them. The CDR3 loop spans 13 amino acids. CDR3 coding DNA: TGTGCCAGCAGTTTCTCAGGAAATTCACCCCTCCACTTT. Translation: CASSFSGNSPLHF.

Only a few counts were recorded for this clonotype. The genes are TRBV7-2 and TRBJ2-7, with 12 bases identical to TRBD1. CDR1 SGHTA and CDR2 FQGNSA come from the germline V gene. J gave up 6 bases and V 2 bases, and 5 bases lay outside the gene matches. This CDR3 comprises 15 residues. The CDR3 DNA sequence: TGTGCCAGCAGCTTAATGGGACAGGGGGCGTTCGAGCAGTACTTC. This sequence encodes CASSLMGQGAFEQYF.

This clonotype was counted at least ten times. The J gene is TRBJ1-6, the V gene TRBV12-5, with D maybe TRBD1 (5 bases). Looked up from germline, CDR1 is LGHNT and CDR2 is FRNRAP. The CDR3 length is 18 residues. The V end was cut by 1 base, the J end by 2 bases, with 15 bases between. The chain's CDR3 is CASGLATGGIPYNSPLHF. The DNA of the CDR3 is TGTGCTAGTGGTTTGGCCACTGGGGGGATCCCCTATAATTCACCCCTCCACTTT.

The chain is built from TRBV28 and TRBJ2-3; 7 positions agree with TRBD1. This CDR3 spans 16 amino acids. V lost 6 bases, J lost 1 base, and 10 bases stayed unmatched. The germline CDR1 and CDR2 sequences are MDHEN and SYDVKM. The CDR3 region is CASSVRGQSGTDTQYF. The DNA of the CDR3 is TGTGCCAGCAGCGTAAGGGGGCAATCGGGCACAGATACGCAGTATTTT.

This clonotype was recorded at least ten times. The CDR3 DNA is TGTGCCAGTTCTACAGTGGCGGGAGACGAGCAGTACTTC. Protein product: CASSTVAGDEQYF. The chain joins TRBV28 to TRBJ2-7; 7 bases fit TRBD2. There are 13 residues in the CDR3. The J segment lost 5 bases and the V segment lost 9 bases, leaving 10 bases of the junction unmatched. Germline loops: CDR1 MDHEN, CDR2 SYDVKM.

The table lists this clonotype with many counts. This chain links TRBV12-3 or TRBV12-4 with TRBJ2-5, with D tentatively TRBD1 or TRBD2 (5 bases each). The CDR3 has 14 residues. The V gene lost 6 bases and the J gene lost 6 bases, with 17 bases spanning the gap. The CDR3 protein is CASSPGRIVQTQYF. The CDR3 bases are TGTGCCAGCAGCCCGGGACGTATCGTTCAGACCCAGTACTTC.